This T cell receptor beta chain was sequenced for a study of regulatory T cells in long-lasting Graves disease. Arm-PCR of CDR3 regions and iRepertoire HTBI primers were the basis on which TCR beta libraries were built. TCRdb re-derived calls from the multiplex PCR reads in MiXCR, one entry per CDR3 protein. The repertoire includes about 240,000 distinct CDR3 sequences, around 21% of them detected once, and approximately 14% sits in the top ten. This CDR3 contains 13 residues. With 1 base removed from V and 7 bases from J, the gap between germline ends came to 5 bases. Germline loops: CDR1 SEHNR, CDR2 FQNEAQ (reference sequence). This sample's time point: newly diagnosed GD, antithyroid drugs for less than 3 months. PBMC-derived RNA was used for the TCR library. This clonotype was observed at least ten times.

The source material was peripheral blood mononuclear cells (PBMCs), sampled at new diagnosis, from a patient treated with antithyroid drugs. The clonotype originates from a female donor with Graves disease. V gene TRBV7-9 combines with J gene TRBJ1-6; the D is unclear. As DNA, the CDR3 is TGTGCCAGCAGCTTAGAACCGAATTCACCCCTCCACTTT. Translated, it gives CASSLEPNSPLHF.